These 5 T cell receptor beta chains share one sample of origin, sequenced in a study of T cells after yellow fever vaccination (dated by TCRdb to about 2019). Receptors were amplified or captured by 5' RACE. Sequencing relied on an Illumina NovaSeq 6000. TCRdb passed the public sequencing reads through fastp at Q25 and MiXCR, retaining productive beta sequences. Rows with a matching CDR3 protein are joined into one entry that keeps the most common DNA and genes. For this sample there are 250,000 to 300,000 distinct CDR3 sequences; around 4.9% appear just once. The top ten clones comprise roughly 3.4% of the sample. The sample's treatment or condition label, decoded: live attenuated yellow fever vaccine strain. Sample: CD4+ T cells sorted from PBMCs, taken on the day of the yellow fever booster vaccination. The source is a man aged 18 to 30 who received the YFV17D yellow fever vaccine.

There are a few counts of this clonotype. The rearrangement joins TRBV20-1 to TRBJ1-4, with a tentative D call TRBD1 (6 bases). The germline V and J ends were trimmed by 0 bases and 0 bases, with 8 bases remaining between them. This CDR3 contains 15 residues. Looked up from germline, CDR1 is DFQATT and CDR2 is SNEGSKA (reference sequence). DNA of the CDR3: TGCAGTGCTAGAGAACAGGGAGCAACTAATGAAAAACTGTTTTTT. It codes for CSAREQGATNEKLFF.

This clonotype was detected only a few times. The chain employs TRBV2 and TRBJ2-1; D ambiguous. The CDR3 has 13 residues. The V gene's germline CDR1 is SNHLY and CDR2 FYNNEI. V was pared by 8 bases and J by 0 bases, with 8 bases between. The CDR3 sequence is CASHPSSYNEQFF. In nucleotides, the CDR3 is TGTGCCAGCCACCCCAGCTCCTACAATGAGCAGTTCTTC.

The gene calls are TRBV24-1 and TRBJ1-4, with 9 bases matching TRBD1. CDR3 length equals 16 residues. Trimming removed 3 bases from V and 6 bases from J; junction bases left unmatched: 7. CDR1 is KGHDR and CDR2 is SFDVKD in the germline V gene. DNA of the CDR3: TGTGCCACCAGTGATCCCTCGACAGGGGGGGATGAAAAACTGTTTTTT. Translation gives CATSDPSTGGDEKLFF.

This clonotype was observed a handful of times. The V and J genes are TRBV5-1 and TRBJ2-3; 8 bases are shared with TRBD1. CDR1 and CDR2 from the germline V gene are SGHRS and YFSETQ. V lost 2 bases to trimming and J lost 2 bases; unmatched junction nucleotides: 4. CDR3 size: 15 residues. The CDR3 spells CASSLRTGLTDTQYF. The CDR3 DNA reads as TGCGCCAGCAGCTTAAGGACAGGGCTCACAGATACGCAGTATTTT.

This chain joins TRBV4-2 and TRBJ1-1; TRBD1 aligns across 7 bases. With 3 bases clipped from V and 5 bases from J, the junction kept 15 bases outside the gene matches. The germline V gene encodes CDR1 LGHNA and CDR2 YNFKEQ. The CDR3 spans 17 residues. The CDR3 is CASSQVGDRPSRTEAFF. The CDR3 nucleotides are TGTGCCAGCAGCCAGGTAGGGGACAGACCGTCGAGGACTGAAGCTTTCTTT.